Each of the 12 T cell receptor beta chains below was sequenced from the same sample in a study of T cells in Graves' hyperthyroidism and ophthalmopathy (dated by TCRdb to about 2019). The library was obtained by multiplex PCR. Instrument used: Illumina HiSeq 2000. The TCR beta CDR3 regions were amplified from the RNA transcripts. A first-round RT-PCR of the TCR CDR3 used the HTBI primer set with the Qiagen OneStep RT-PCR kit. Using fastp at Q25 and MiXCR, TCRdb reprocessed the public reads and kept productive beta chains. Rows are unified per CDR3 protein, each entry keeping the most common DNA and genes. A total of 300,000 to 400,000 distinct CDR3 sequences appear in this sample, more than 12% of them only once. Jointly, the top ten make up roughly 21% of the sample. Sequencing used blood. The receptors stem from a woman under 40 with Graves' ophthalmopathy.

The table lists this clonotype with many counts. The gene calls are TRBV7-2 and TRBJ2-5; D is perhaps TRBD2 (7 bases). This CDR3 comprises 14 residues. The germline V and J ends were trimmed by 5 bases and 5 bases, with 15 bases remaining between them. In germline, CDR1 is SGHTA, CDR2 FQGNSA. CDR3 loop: CASSGRGGRETQYF. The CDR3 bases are TGTGCCAGCAGCGGAAGGGGGGGCCGGGAGACCCAGTACTTC.

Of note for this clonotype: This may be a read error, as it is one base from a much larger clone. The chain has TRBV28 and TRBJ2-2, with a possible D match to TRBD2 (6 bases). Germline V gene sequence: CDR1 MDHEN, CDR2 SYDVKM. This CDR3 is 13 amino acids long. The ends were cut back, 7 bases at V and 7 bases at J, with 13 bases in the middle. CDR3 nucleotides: TGTGCCAGCAAGCCGGGACTCGGCGGGGAGCTGTTTTTT. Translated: CASKPGLGGELFF.

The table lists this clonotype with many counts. The chain's CDR3 is CASSFRGADAEAFF. The CDR3 DNA sequence: TGTGCCAGCAGCTTTCGTGGGGCAGACGCCGAAGCTTTCTTT. The rearrangement uses TRBV7-9 and TRBJ1-1, with D possibly being TRBD1 (5 bases). The CDR3 runs 14 residues. Germline lookup yields CDR1 SEHNR and CDR2 FQNEAQ (reference sequence). The ends were cut back, 3 bases at V and 8 bases at J, with 16 bases in the middle. Full variable domain (remainder filled in from reference TRBV7-9 and TRBJ1-1): DTGVSQNPRHKITKRGQNVTFRCDPISEHNRLYWYRQTLGQGPEFLTYFQNEAQLEKSRLLSDRFSAERPKGSFSTLEIQRTEQGDSAMYLCASSFRGADAEAFFGQGTRLTVV.

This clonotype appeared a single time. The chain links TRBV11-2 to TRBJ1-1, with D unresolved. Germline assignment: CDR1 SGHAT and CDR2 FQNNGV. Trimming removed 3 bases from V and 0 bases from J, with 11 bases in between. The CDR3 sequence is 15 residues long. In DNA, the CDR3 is TGTGCCAGCAGCTTGGTTACAACCATGAACACTGAAGCTTTCTTT. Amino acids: CASSLVTTMNTEAFF.

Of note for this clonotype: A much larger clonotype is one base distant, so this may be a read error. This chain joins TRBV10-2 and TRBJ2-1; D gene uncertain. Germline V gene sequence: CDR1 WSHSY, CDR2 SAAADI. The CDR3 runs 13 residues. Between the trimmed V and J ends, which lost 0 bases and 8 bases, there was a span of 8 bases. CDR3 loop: CASSESHRDEQFF. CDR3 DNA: TGCGCCAGCAGTGAGTCCCACAGAGATGAGCAGTTCTTC.

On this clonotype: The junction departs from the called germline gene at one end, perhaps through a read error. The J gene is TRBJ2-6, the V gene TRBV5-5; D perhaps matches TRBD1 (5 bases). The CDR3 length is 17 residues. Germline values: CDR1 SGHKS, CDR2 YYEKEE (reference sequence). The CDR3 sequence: CASSLVQAPPGANDLTF. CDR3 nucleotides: TGTGCCAGCAGCTTGGTACAGGCCCCGCCTGGGGCCAACGACCTGACTTTC.

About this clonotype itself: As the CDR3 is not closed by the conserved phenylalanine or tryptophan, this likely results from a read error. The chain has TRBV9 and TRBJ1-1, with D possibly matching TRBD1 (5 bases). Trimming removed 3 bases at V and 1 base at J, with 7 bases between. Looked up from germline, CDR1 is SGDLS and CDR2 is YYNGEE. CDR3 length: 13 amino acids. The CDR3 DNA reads TGTGCCAGCAGCGGGGGGAGGAACACTGAAGCTTTCTTA. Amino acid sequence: CASSGGRNTEAFL.

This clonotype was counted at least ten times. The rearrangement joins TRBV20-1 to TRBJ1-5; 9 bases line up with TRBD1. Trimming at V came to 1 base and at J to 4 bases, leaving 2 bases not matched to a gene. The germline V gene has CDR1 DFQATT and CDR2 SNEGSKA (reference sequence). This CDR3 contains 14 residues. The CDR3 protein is CSARVGQGNQPQHF. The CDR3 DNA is TGCAGTGCTAGAGTGGGACAGGGTAATCAGCCCCAGCATTTT.

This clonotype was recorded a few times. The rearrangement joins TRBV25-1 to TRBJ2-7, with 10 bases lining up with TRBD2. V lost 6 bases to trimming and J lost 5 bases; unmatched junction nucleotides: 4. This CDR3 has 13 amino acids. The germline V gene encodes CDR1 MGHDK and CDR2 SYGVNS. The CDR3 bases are TGTGCCAGCAGACTAGCGGGGTCCCACGAGCAGTACTTC. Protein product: CASRLAGSHEQYF.

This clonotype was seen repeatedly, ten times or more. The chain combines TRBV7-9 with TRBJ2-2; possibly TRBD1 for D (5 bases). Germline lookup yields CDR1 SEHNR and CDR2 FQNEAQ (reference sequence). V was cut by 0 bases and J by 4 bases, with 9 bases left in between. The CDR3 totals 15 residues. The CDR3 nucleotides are TGTGCCAGCAGCTTAGCGCAGGGTATCACCGGGGAGCTGTTTTTT. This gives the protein CASSLAQGITGELFF.

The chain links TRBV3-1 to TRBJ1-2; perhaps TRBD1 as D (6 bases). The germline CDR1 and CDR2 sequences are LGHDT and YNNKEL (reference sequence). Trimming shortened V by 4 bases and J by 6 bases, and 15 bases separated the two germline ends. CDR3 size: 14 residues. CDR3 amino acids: CASSRAGTSHGYTF. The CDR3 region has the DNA TGTGCCAGCAGCCGAGCAGGGACATCCCATGGCTACACCTTC.

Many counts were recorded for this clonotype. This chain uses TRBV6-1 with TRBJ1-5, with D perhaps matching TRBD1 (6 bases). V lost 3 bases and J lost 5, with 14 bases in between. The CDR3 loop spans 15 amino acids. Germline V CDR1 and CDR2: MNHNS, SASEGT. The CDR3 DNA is TGTGCCAGCAGTGAGAGGGGGAGGAGAGATCAGCCCCAGCATTTT. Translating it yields CASSERGRRDQPQHF.